Each of the 6 T cell receptor beta chains below was sequenced from the same sample in a study of regulatory T cells in long-lasting Graves disease. CDR3-region Arm-PCR and iRepertoire HTBI primers produced the TCR beta libraries. TCRdb independently ran MiXCR on the multiplex PCR reads; one entry per CDR3 protein. The sample holds 300,000 to 350,000 distinct CDR3 sequences; 15% to 20% are singletons and the top ten take 25% to 35%. Time point of the sample: persistent/refractory GD, antithyroid drugs over 5 years with positive TRAb. The TCR library was made from RNA that had been extracted from PBMCs in TRIzol. This material consisted of peripheral blood mononuclear cells (PBMCs), taken when the disease was refractory, from a patient treated with antithyroid drugs. Receptors originate from a female donor with Graves disease.

V gene TRBV7-9 combines with J gene TRBJ2-5; 8 bases map to TRBD1. This CDR3 has 18 amino acids. V lost 5 bases and J lost 1; bases outside the gene matches: 15. Germline CDR1 and CDR2: SEHNR and FQNEAQ (reference sequence). The CDR3 DNA follows: TGTGCCAGCAGCCCTCAGGACTTCACAGGGGGTGCCCAAGAGACCCAGTACTTC. It codes for CASSPQDFTGGAQETQYF.

The V call is TRBV30, the J call TRBJ2-7; D perhaps matches TRBD1 (6 bases). CDR3 length: 14 residues. Germline V lookup: CDR1 GTSNPN, CDR2 SVGIG (reference sequence). V lost 0 bases and J 1 base, leaving 10 bases between the germline ends. This CDR3 is CAWSVEGQSYEQYF. In DNA form, the CDR3 reads TGTGCCTGGAGTGTGGAAGGACAGTCCTACGAGCAGTACTTC.

The gene calls are TRBV20-1 and TRBJ2-6; D is ambiguous. The V and J ends lost 0 bases and 0 bases respectively, with 6 bases between them. The CDR3 totals 15 residues. Germline CDR1 and CDR2: DFQATT and SNEGSKA (reference sequence). In DNA form, the CDR3 reads TGCAGTGCTAGAGATCCCGACTCTGGGGCCAACGTCCTGACTTTC. Protein product: CSARDPDSGANVLTF.

The V and J genes are TRBV20-1 and TRBJ1-1, with 10 bases aligning to TRBD1. V shed 2 bases, J shed 7 bases, and the junction held 10 bases outside the gene matches. Looked up from germline, CDR1 is DFQATT and CDR2 is SNEGSKA (reference sequence). The CDR3 loop spans 15 amino acids. CDR3 region: CSARFPGTGVGEAFF. CDR3 nucleotide sequence: TGCAGTGCTAGATTCCCCGGGACAGGGGTCGGTGAAGCTTTCTTT.

This clonotype was counted many times. V gene TRBV28 combines with J gene TRBJ1-6; tentatively, D is TRBD1 (6 bases). Germline V gene data show CDR1 as MDHEN and CDR2 as SYDVKM. The CDR3 covers 16 residues. Between the trimmed V and J ends, which lost 5 bases and 6 bases, there was a span of 17 bases. DNA for the CDR3: TGTGCCAGCAGTACCCCTGACAGGAGCAGTAATTCACCCCTCCACTTT. Amino acids: CASSTPDRSSNSPLHF.

The table lists this clonotype with a few counts. The chain carries TRBV28 and TRBJ2-2; 9 nucleotides line up with TRBD2. Germline values: CDR1 MDHEN, CDR2 SYDVKM. After removal of 7 bases from V and 1 base from J, the junction contained 16 bases not matched to a gene. The CDR3 consists of 19 residues. CDR3 sequence: CASKKRLLAGKLNTGELFF. The CDR3 bases are TGTGCCAGCAAAAAAAGGTTACTAGCGGGTAAATTGAACACCGGGGAGCTGTTTTTT.